Many counts were recorded for the clone carrying this T cell receptor beta chain. No antigen is known for it. These data come from a study of T-cell reconstitution after alpha-beta-depleted transplantation in children. Points from the study as a whole: Among T cells one year after transplant, newly produced cells accounted for most counts and diversity.

A TCRbeta library incorporating unique molecular identifiers was prepared. Via MiXCR, TCRdb re-called the PCR reads, giving one row per CDR3 protein. In the table there are 100,000 to 130,000 distinct CDR3 sequences, around 6.4% of which are singletons. This specimen was PBMCs, mostly from graft donor cells, taken 360 days after TCRalphabeta/CD19-depleted stem cell transplant. This receptor was identified in a male patient aged 2-15 years who had a stem cell transplant for acute lymphoblastic leukemia, so the T cells may come from the graft donor.

CDR3 sequence reads: CASSLRSFGSYNEQFF. CDR3 in DNA: TGTGCCAGCAGCCTAAGATCCTTCGGCTCCTACAATGAGCAGTTCTTC. The J gene is TRBJ2-1, the V gene TRBV25-1; D gene unclear. Looked up from germline, CDR1 is MGHDK and CDR2 is SYGVNS. The CDR3 covers 16 residues. V lost 6 bases, J lost 0 bases, and 15 bases lay in between. Drawing the rest from reference TRBV25-1 and TRBJ2-1, the complete variable domain is EADIYQTPRYLVIGTGKKITLECSQTMGHDKMYWYQQDPGMELHLIHYSYGVNSTEKGDLSSESTVSRIRTEHFPLTLESARPSHTSQYLCASSLRSFGSYNEQFFGPGTRLTVL.